The 12 T cell receptor beta chains below all came from one sample that was sequenced in a study of human T cells and chemical hapten exposure. TCRdb used MiXCR to reprocess the RACE reads, holding one entry per CDR3 protein. The sample contains some 170,000 distinct CDR3 sequences, about 20% of which appear only once. Time point here: patch test 1, 2 weeks after DPC sensitization. Indicated treatment: therapeutic diphenylcyclopropenone sensitization with weekly scalp DPC. The sequencing here drew on whole blood, taken in connection with sensitization to the hapten diphenylcyclopropenone (DPC). The source is a woman aged 45 to 65 with alopecia areata. Some clones in this sample may be carry-over from other donors' samples.

This clonotype was recorded a few times. V and J are TRBV7-9 and TRBJ2-6; TRBD1 aligns across 12 bases. V shed 4 bases, J shed 2 bases, and the junction held 9 bases outside the gene matches. The CDR3 length is 19 residues. CDR1 and CDR2 from the germline V gene are SEHNR and FQNEAQ (reference sequence). The CDR3 region has the DNA TGTGCCAGCAGCTCCAATTCCGGGACAGGGGGCACTGGGGCCAACGTCCTGACTTTC. Protein sequence: CASSSNSGTGGTGANVLTF. The variable domain in full, with the rest retrieved from reference TRBV7-9 and TRBJ2-6, is DTGVSQNPRHKITKRGQNVTFRCDPISEHNRLYWYRQTLGQGPEFLTYFQNEAQLEKSRLLSDRFSAERPKGSFSTLEIQRTEQGDSAMYLCASSSNSGTGGTGANVLTFGAGSRLTVL.

This clonotype turned up a few times. The V call is TRBV20-1, the J call TRBJ2-7, with 8 bases that match TRBD2. The CDR3 has 13 residues. The ends lost 3 bases at V and 3 bases at J; junction bases unmatched: 4. Germline-derived CDR1 and CDR2 are DFQATT and SNEGSKA (reference sequence). Here the CDR3 DNA reads TGCAGTGCTAGTATTAGCGGGAACTACGAGCAGTACTTC. It specifies CSASISGNYEQYF.

This chain links TRBV29-1 with TRBJ1-2; TRBD1 matches 7 bases. The junction had 7 bases not matched to a gene; V was cut back by 7 bases and J by 2 bases. This CDR3 contains 13 residues. Per the germline V gene, CDR1 is SQVTM and CDR2 is ANQGSEA. CDR3 sequence: CSGDRVANYGYTF. In DNA form, the CDR3 reads TGCAGCGGTGACAGGGTCGCGAACTATGGCTACACCTTC.

This clonotype occurred a few times. The V gene is TRBV9, the J gene TRBJ1-6; 9 bases map to TRBD1. This CDR3 is built from 16 residues. Germline assignment: CDR1 SGDLS and CDR2 YYNGEE. V dropped 4 bases and J dropped 8; count of bases not matched to a gene: 10. In DNA form, the CDR3 reads TGTGCCAGCAGCATCTTCCCGACAGGGGGGGATTCACCCCTCCACTTT. This gives the protein CASSIFPTGGDSPLHF. Supplemented by reference TRBV9 and TRBJ1-6, the full variable domain reads DSGVTQTPKHLITATGQRVTLRCSPRSGDLSVYWYQQSLDQGLQFLIQYYNGEERAKGNILERFSAQQFPDLHSELNLSSLELGDSALYFCASSIFPTGGDSPLHFGNGTRLTVT.

This chain links TRBV14 with TRBJ2-1; 8 nucleotides match TRBD1. Germline lookup yields CDR1 SGHDN and CDR2 FVKESK. The V gene end was trimmed by 0 bases and the J gene end by 8 bases; junction bases not matched to a gene: 6. This CDR3 is built from 15 residues. The CDR3 DNA sequence: TGTGCCAGCAGCCAAGATAGGACAGGGAAGGATGAGCAGTTCTTC. As protein: CASSQDRTGKDEQFF.

The chain employs TRBV27 and TRBJ1-3, with D unclear. Germline-derived CDR1 and CDR2 are MNHEY and SMNVEV (reference sequence). The CDR3 has 13 residues. The V end was cut by 7 bases, the J end by 0 bases, with 7 bases between. DNA for the CDR3: TGTGCCAGCAAGCGGAGCTCTGGAAACACCATATATTTT. This codes for CASKRSSGNTIYF.

The J gene is TRBJ2-3, the V gene TRBV29-1; a possible D gene is TRBD2 (6 bases). The V end was cut by 4 bases, the J end by 1 base, with 12 bases between. The CDR3 is 14 residues long. Per the germline V gene, CDR1 is SQVTM and CDR2 is ANQGSEA. CDR3 nucleotides: TGCAGCGTTGGACTAGATGTAGGCACAGATACGCAGTATTTT. Translating it yields CSVGLDVGTDTQYF.

The rearrangement links TRBV5-4 to TRBJ2-5; unclear D gene. The germline CDR1 and CDR2 sequences are SGHNT and YYREEE (reference sequence). This CDR3 spans 16 amino acids. V lost 0 bases and J 0 bases, leaving 12 bases between the germline ends. This CDR3 is CASSLVKGPYQETQYF. CDR3 DNA sequence: TGTGCCAGCAGCTTGGTAAAGGGCCCGTACCAAGAGACCCAGTACTTC.

This chain uses TRBV20-1 with TRBJ2-1; tentative D call: TRBD2 (6 bases). The CDR3 runs 15 residues. CDR1 DFQATT and CDR2 SNEGSKA come from the germline V gene (reference sequence). V lost 2 bases to trimming and J lost 2 bases, with 13 bases between them. CDR3 protein: CSARHAGRAYNEQFF. CDR3 nucleotides: TGCAGTGCTAGACATGCGGGGAGAGCCTACAATGAGCAGTTCTTC.

V is TRBV19 and J is TRBJ2-2; either TRBD1 or TRBD2 may supply D (5 bases each). Germline V CDR1 and CDR2: LNHDA, SQIVND (reference sequence). The germline V and J ends were trimmed by 5 bases and 0 bases, with 10 bases remaining between them. The CDR3 extends over 15 amino acids. Here the CDR3 reads CASSWGTSNTGELFF. The CDR3 DNA is TGTGCCAGTAGTTGGGGGACCTCGAACACCGGGGAGCTGTTTTTT.

The chain is built from TRBV21-1 and TRBJ2-3; TRBD1 was called by the table and not checked on the DNA. TRBV21-1 is annotated as a pseudogene. This CDR3 has 15 residues. CDR3 amino acids: CASSPVGGSADTQYF. As DNA, the CDR3 is TGTGCCAGCAGCCCGGTGGGCGGGAGCGCAGATACGCAGTATTTT.

CDR3 sequence: CASNPGGPGNTIYF. In DNA, the CDR3 is TGTGCCAGCAATCCAGGTGGTCCTGGAAACACCATATATTTT. The chain carries TRBV6-1 and TRBJ1-3; no clear D gene. Trimming cost V 7 bases and J 2 bases, with 12 bases left between them. This CDR3 spans 14 amino acids. CDR1 and CDR2 (germline): MNHNS, SASEGT.